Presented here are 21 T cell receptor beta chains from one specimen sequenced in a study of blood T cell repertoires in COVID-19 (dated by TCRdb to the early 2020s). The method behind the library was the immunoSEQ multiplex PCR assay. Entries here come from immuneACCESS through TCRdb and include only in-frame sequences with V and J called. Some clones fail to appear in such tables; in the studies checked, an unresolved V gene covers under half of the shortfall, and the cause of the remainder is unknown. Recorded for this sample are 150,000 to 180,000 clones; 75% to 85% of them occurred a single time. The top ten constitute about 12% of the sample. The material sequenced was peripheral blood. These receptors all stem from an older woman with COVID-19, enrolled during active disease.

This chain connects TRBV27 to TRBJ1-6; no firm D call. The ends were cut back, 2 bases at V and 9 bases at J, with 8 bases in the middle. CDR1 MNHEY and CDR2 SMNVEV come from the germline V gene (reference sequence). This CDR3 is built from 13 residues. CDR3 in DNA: TGTGCCAGCAGTTTAACTCGAAGTTCACCCCTCCACTTT. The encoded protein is CASSLTRSSPLHF.

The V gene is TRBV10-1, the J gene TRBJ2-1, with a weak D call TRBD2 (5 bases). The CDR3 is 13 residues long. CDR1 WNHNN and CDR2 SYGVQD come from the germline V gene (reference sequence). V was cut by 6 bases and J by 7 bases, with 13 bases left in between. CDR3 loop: CASSPGGGNEQFF. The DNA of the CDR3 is TGCGCCAGCAGCCCCGGAGGCGGTAATGAGCAGTTCTTC.

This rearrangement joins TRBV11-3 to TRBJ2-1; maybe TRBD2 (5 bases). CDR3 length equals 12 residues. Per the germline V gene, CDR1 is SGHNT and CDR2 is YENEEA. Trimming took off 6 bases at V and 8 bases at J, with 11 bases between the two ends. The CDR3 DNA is TGTGCCAGCAGTTCACTAGGCTATGAGCAGTTCTTC. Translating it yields CASSSLGYEQFF.

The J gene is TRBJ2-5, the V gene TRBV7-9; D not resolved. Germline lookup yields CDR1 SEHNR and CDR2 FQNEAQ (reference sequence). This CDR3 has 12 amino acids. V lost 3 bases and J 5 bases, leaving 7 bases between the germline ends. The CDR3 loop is CASSLGSETQYF. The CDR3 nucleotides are TGTGCCAGCAGCTTGGGCTCGGAGACCCAGTACTTC.

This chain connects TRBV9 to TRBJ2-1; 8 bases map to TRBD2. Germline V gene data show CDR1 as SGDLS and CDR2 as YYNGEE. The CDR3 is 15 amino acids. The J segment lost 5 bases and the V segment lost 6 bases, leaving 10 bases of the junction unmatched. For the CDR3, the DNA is TGTGCCAGCACCTTGCTGGCGGGGGGCAACAATGAGCAGTTCTTC. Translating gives CASTLLAGGNNEQFF.

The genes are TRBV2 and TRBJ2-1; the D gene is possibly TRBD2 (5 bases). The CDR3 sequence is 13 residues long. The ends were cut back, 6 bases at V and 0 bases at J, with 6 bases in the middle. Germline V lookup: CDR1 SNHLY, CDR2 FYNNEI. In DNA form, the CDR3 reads TGTGCCAGCAGCGGGGACTCCTACAATGAGCAGTTCTTC. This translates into CASSGDSYNEQFF.

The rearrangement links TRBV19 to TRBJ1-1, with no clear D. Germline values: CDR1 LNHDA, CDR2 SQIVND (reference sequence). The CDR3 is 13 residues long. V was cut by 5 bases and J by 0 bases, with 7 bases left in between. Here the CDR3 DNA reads TGTGCCAGTAGTGTCAACATGAACACTGAAGCTTTCTTT. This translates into CASSVNMNTEAFF.

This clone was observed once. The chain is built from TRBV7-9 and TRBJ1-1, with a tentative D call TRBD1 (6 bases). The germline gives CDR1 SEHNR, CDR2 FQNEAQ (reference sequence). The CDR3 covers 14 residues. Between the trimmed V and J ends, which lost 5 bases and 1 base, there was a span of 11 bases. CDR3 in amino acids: CASSHSQGNTEAFF. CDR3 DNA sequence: TGTGCCAGCAGCCATTCACAGGGGAACACTGAAGCTTTCTTT.

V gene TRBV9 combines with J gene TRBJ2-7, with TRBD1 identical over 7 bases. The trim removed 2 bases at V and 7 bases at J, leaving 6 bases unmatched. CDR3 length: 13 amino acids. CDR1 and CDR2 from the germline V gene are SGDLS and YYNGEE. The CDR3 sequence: CASSVAGGKEQYF. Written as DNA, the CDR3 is TGTGCCAGCAGCGTCGCAGGGGGTAAAGAGCAGTACTTC.

The CDR3, as DNA: TGTGCCAGCAGTACTTTCGAGGTCTATGGCTACACCTTC. Translating gives CASSTFEVYGYTF. The chain is built from TRBV6-6 and TRBJ1-2; D gene uncertain. CDR3 length: 13 amino acids. The V and J ends lost 5 bases and 4 bases respectively, with 11 bases between them. Germline CDR1 is MNHNY and CDR2 is SVGAGI (reference sequence).

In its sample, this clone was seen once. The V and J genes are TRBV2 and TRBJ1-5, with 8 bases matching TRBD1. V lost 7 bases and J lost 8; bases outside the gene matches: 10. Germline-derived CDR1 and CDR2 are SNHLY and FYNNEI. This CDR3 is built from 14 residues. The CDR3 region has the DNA TGTGCCAGCACCATCCCAGGGGGCTCTGAGCCCCAGCATTTT. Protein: CASTIPGGSEPQHF.

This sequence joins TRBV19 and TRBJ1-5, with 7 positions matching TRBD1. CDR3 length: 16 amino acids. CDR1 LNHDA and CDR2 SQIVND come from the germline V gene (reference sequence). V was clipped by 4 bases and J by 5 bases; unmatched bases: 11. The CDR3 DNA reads TGTGCCAGTAGTAGGATCCCCTGGGACAGCGATCAGCCCCAGCATTTT. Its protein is CASSRIPWDSDQPQHF.

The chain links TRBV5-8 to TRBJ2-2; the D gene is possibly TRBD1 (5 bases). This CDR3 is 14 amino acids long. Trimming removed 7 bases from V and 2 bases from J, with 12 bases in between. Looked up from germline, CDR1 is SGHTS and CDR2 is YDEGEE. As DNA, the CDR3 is TGTGCCAGCCCAGGAACAGGCAACACCGGGGAGCTGTTTTTT. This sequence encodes CASPGTGNTGELFF.

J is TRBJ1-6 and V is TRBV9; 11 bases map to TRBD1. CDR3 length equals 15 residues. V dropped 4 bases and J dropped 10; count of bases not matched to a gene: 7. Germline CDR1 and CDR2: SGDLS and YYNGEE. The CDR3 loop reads CASSLLWTGGSPLHF. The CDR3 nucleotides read TGTGCCAGCAGCCTCCTTTGGACAGGGGGCTCACCCCTCCACTTT.

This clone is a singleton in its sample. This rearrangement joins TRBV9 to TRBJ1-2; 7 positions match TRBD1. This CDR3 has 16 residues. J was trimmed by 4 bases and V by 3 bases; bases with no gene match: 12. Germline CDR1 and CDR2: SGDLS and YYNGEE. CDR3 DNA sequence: TGTGCCAGCAGCGCGAGTGGGTCCTACAGGGGCTATGGCTACACCTTC. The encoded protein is CASSASGSYRGYGYTF.

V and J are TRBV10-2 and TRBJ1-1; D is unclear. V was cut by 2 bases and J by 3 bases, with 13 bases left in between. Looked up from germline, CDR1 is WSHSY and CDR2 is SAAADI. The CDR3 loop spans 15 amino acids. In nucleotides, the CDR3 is TGCGCCAGCAGTGAGGTGCGCAGGAGGGACACTGAAGCTTTCTTT. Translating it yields CASSEVRRRDTEAFF.

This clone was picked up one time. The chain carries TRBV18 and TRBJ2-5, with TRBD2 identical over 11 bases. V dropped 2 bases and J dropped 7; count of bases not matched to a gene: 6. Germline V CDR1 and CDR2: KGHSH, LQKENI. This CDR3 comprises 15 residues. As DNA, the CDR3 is TGTGCCAGCTCACCAGAACTAGCGGGAGTTGTGACCCAGTACTTC. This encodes CASSPELAGVVTQYF.

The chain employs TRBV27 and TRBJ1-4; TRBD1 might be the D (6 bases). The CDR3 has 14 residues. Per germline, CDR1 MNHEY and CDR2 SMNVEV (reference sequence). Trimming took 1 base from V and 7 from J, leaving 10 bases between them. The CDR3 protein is CASSLFGTPEKLFF. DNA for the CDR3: TGTGCCAGCAGTTTATTCGGGACACCTGAAAAACTGTTTTTT.

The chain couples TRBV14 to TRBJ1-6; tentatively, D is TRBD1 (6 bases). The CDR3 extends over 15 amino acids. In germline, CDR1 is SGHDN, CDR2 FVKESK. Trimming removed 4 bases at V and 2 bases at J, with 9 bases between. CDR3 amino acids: CASSRDIAYNSPLHF. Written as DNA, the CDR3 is TGTGCCAGCAGCCGGGACATAGCCTATAATTCACCCCTCCACTTT.

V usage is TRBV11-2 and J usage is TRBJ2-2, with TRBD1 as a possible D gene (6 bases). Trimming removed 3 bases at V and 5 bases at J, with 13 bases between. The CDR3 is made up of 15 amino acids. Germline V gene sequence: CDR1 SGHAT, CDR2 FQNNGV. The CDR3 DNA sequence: TGTGCCAGCAGCTTTCCGGCCAGGGGTACCGGGGAGCTGTTTTTT. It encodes CASSFPARGTGELFF.

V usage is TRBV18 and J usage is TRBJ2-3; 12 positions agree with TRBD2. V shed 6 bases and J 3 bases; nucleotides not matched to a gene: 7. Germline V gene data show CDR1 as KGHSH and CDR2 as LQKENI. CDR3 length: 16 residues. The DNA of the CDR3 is TGTGCCAGCTCGCCATCTAGCGGGAGGGTGACAGATACGCAGTATTTT. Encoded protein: CASSPSSGRVTDTQYF.